The rows below give T cell receptor beta chains drawn from one sample of a study of blood T cell repertoires in COVID-19. Clones were sequenced by immunoSEQ multiplex PCR, and TCRdb holds only the in-frame ones, with some missing. The profile covers some 220,000 clones, with almost 85% appearing a single time and about 2.4% taken by the ten largest. Sequencing was performed on peripheral blood. The receptors come from a woman between 65 and 79 years old with COVID-19, enrolled during active disease. The CDR3 runs from the conserved cysteine through the conserved F or W. The D gene is left open where the match is weak. Part of the rows lack a size; the others show once, few, many or a class for expanded clones.

j_gene: TRBJ2-7; d_gene: TRBD2; v_gene: TRBV5-4; abundance: .; CDR3nt: TGTGCCAGCAGTACCGCGGGGGGGGTGTACGAGCAGTACTTC; CDR3aa: CASSTAGGVYEQYF
j_gene: TRBJ1-2; d_gene: .; v_gene: TRBV25-1; abundance: .; CDR3nt: TGTGCCAGCAGTGATGAAACCCAGCGGTGGGGCTACACCTTC; CDR3aa: CASSDETQRWGYTF
j_gene: TRBJ1-4; d_gene: TRBD1; v_gene: TRBV19; abundance: .; CDR3nt: TGTGCCAGCCGGACAGGGACCGCCGCAACTAATGAAAAACTGTTTTTT; CDR3aa: CASRTGTAATNEKLFF
j_gene: TRBJ2-7; d_gene: TRBD2; v_gene: TRBV27; abundance: .; CDR3nt: TGTGCCAGCAGTGCCTCTAGCGGGAGTCGGGGCGAGCAGTACTTC; CDR3aa: CASSASSGSRGEQYF
j_gene: TRBJ1-2; d_gene: .; v_gene: TRBV2; abundance: .; CDR3nt: TGTGCCAGCAGATTTACAGGGCTCTATGGCTACACCTTC; CDR3aa: CASRFTGLYGYTF
j_gene: TRBJ1-3; d_gene: .; v_gene: TRBV4-1; abundance: few; CDR3nt: TGCGCCAGCAGCCAAGGGGGGGACGGAAACACCATATATTTT; CDR3aa: CASSQGGDGNTIYF
j_gene: TRBJ1-2; d_gene: TRBD1; v_gene: TRBV19; abundance: few; CDR3nt: TGTGCCAGTAGCATCGGGACAGGGAACGCCCGATACTATGGCTACACCTTC; CDR3aa: CASSIGTGNARYYGYTF
j_gene: TRBJ1-5; d_gene: TRBD1; v_gene: TRBV9; abundance: .; CDR3nt: TGTGCCAGCAGCCCAGGGGGGCAGCCTAATCAGCCCCAGCATTTT; CDR3aa: CASSPGGQPNQPQHF
j_gene: TRBJ2-7; d_gene: .; v_gene: TRBV3-1/TRBV3-2; abundance: .; CDR3nt: TGTGCCAGCAGCCAAGATCGAGCCTACGAGCAGTACTTC; CDR3aa: CASSQDRAYEQYF
j_gene: TRBJ1-5; d_gene: TRBD1; v_gene: TRBV27; abundance: .; CDR3nt: TGTGCCAGCAGTCCACAGGGGATTAATCAGCCCCAGCATTTT; CDR3aa: CASSPQGINQPQHF
j_gene: TRBJ1-2; d_gene: TRBD1; v_gene: TRBV9; abundance: .; CDR3nt: TGTGCCAGCAGCGAGGGACAGGGGTTTGTTAACTATGGCTACACCTTC; CDR3aa: CASSEGQGFVNYGYTF
j_gene: TRBJ1-4; d_gene: TRBD1; v_gene: TRBV2; abundance: .; CDR3nt: TGTGCCAGCAGCGGACAGGGGAGGGTTAATGAAAAACTGTTTTTT; CDR3aa: CASSGQGRVNEKLFF
j_gene: TRBJ1-4; d_gene: .; v_gene: TRBV27; abundance: .; CDR3nt: TGTGCCAGCAGTTTTAGGAGAAATGAAAAACTGTTTTTT; CDR3aa: CASSFRRNEKLFF
j_gene: TRBJ2-2; d_gene: TRBD1; v_gene: TRBV7-2; abundance: .; CDR3nt: TGTGCCAGCAGCTTAAATTTTAGGTCCGGGACAGGGAACACCGGGGAGCTGTTTTTT; CDR3aa: CASSLNFRSGTGNTGELFF
j_gene: TRBJ2-3; d_gene: TRBD2; v_gene: TRBV6-6; abundance: .; CDR3nt: TGTGCCAGCAGTACGGGACTAGCGAGTATCACAGATACGCAGTATTTT; CDR3aa: CASSTGLASITDTQYF
j_gene: TRBJ2-1; d_gene: .; v_gene: TRBV10-2; abundance: .; CDR3nt: TGCGCCAGCAGAGCCGGGGACTACAATGAGCAGTTCTTC; CDR3aa: CASRAGDYNEQFF
j_gene: TRBJ2-6; d_gene: .; v_gene: TRBV4-1; abundance: .; CDR3nt: TGCGCCAGCAGCCAAGTTCGCGGTGCGTCGGTCAACGTCCTGACTTTC; CDR3aa: CASSQVRGASVNVLTF
j_gene: TRBJ1-1; d_gene: .; v_gene: TRBV7-2; abundance: .; CDR3nt: TGTGCCAGCAGCTTAGGGACAGTGAACACTGAAGCTTTCTTT; CDR3aa: CASSLGTVNTEAFF
j_gene: TRBJ2-1; d_gene: TRBD1; v_gene: TRBV5-1; abundance: .; CDR3nt: TGCGCCAGCAGCCAAGGGACAGGGGTTAATGAGCAGTTCTTC; CDR3aa: CASSQGTGVNEQFF
j_gene: TRBJ2-7; d_gene: TRBD2; v_gene: TRBV2; abundance: .; CDR3nt: TGTGCCAGCACGAGAAGCGGGGGGGTAGGTGAGCAGTACTTC; CDR3aa: CASTRSGGVGEQYF
j_gene: TRBJ1-1; d_gene: TRBD1; v_gene: TRBV2; abundance: .; CDR3nt: TGTGCCAGCAGGAGGGACAGGCCTGAAGCTTTCTTT; CDR3aa: CASRRDRPEAFF
j_gene: TRBJ2-7; d_gene: .; v_gene: TRBV2; abundance: .; CDR3nt: TGTGCCAGCAGTAACCGGGACAAATCCTACGAGCAGTACTTC; CDR3aa: CASSNRDKSYEQYF
j_gene: TRBJ2-7; d_gene: .; v_gene: TRBV19; abundance: .; CDR3nt: TGTGCCAGTAGTATAGCACCTAGCGTTAGGGGATACGAGCAGTACTTC; CDR3aa: CASSIAPSVRGYEQYF
j_gene: TRBJ1-6; d_gene: .; v_gene: TRBV6-5; abundance: .; CDR3nt: TGTGCCAGCAGAACGGGGAATTCACCCCTCCACTTT; CDR3aa: CASRTGNSPLHF
j_gene: TRBJ1-5; d_gene: TRBD1; v_gene: TRBV29-1; abundance: .; CDR3nt: TGCAGCGTCGCAGGGGGCGGCAATCAGCCCCAGCATTTT; CDR3aa: CSVAGGGNQPQHF
j_gene: TRBJ1-2; d_gene: .; v_gene: TRBV19; abundance: .; CDR3nt: TGTGCCAGTAGGAAACAGGAATACTATGGCTACACCTTC; CDR3aa: CASRKQEYYGYTF
j_gene: TRBJ1-4; d_gene: TRBD1; v_gene: TRBV6-7; abundance: .; CDR3nt: TGTGCCAGCAGTTACTCCCGGGACAGTCCTAATGAAAAACTGTTTTTT; CDR3aa: CASSYSRDSPNEKLFF
j_gene: TRBJ2-7; d_gene: TRBD2; v_gene: TRBV7-9; abundance: .; CDR3nt: TGTGCCAGCAGCTTCCAGGCGGGGGTCGGCGAGCAGTACTTC; CDR3aa: CASSFQAGVGEQYF
j_gene: TRBJ1-5; d_gene: .; v_gene: TRBV19; abundance: few; CDR3nt: TGTGCCAGTAGTATATCACAGGGAAGCAATCAGCCCCAGCATTTT; CDR3aa: CASSISQGSNQPQHF
j_gene: TRBJ1-3; d_gene: TRBD1; v_gene: TRBV6-2/TRBV6-3; abundance: .; CDR3nt: TGTGCCAGCAGTTCCCGGACAGGCTCTGGAAACACCATATATTTT; CDR3aa: CASSSRTGSGNTIYF